This paragraph reports one T cell receptor beta chain. What it binds is not known. Prepared libraries of TCR beta cDNA carried unique molecular identifiers. TCRdb passed the PCR reads through MiXCR, listing each CDR3 protein once. Of about 540,000 distinct CDR3 sequences in the sample, roughly 34% were seen once. This sample was taken from a study of post-analysis software for immune sequencing data. Overall study results and limits: Batch-mates among the samples co-clustered strongly by F measure. When patients were compared with controls, a handful of TRBV segments were more frequent, TRBV5-6, TRBV5-1 and TRBV20-1 among them.

Germline values: CDR1 ENHRY, CDR2 SYGVKD. V lost 10 bases and J lost 3; bases outside the gene matches: 9. CDR3 length equals 13 residues. This sequence was found in a girl younger than 18 with multiple sclerosis. Material: blood. This rearrangement joins TRBV10-3 to TRBJ2-7, with 7 bases lining up with TRBD1. The CDR3, as DNA: TGTGCCACCGATGACAGGGTTCACTACGAGCAGTACTTC. Amino acids: CATDDRVHYEQYF.